The 32 T cell receptor beta chains reported below all come from one sample, sequenced in a study of T cell changes during pregnancy in multiple sclerosis. Only in-frame clones appear in the TCRdb table, and some are missing; sequencing was by immunoSEQ multiplex PCR. This repertoire shows approximately 22,000 clones, over 85% found once; its top ten account for roughly 7.4%. Sequencing was performed on CD8+ T cells from peripheral blood mononuclear cells, taken in the third trimester of pregnancy. Source of these receptors: a female donor with multiple sclerosis, enrolled in a pregnancy study.

The chain is built from TRBV7-3 and TRBJ2-7; 11 nucleotides align to TRBD1. The CDR3 has 17 amino acids. The V gene end was trimmed by 0 bases and the J gene end by 5 bases; junction bases not matched to a gene: 9. The germline gives CDR1 SGHTA, CDR2 FQGTGA. CDR3 nucleotide sequence: TGTGCCAGCAGCTTAACCCCCGGGACAGGGGGGGCTCACGAGCAGTACTTC. Translating it yields CASSLTPGTGGAHEQYF.

The table lists this clone with a count of one. The rearrangement links TRBV27 to TRBJ1-5, with TRBD1 matching over 8 bases. V shed 5 bases and J 4 bases; nucleotides not matched to a gene: 7. Looked up from germline, CDR1 is MNHEY and CDR2 is SMNVEV (reference sequence). The CDR3 totals 15 residues. CDR3 DNA sequence: TGTGCCAGCAGTCCCCGGGACAGGCCTAATCAGCCCCAGCATTTT. Translated, it gives CASSPRDRPNQPQHF.

The chain uses TRBV7-8 and TRBJ2-7, with a weak D call TRBD2 (6 bases). CDR3 length equals 13 residues. Trimming took off 5 bases at V and 1 base at J, with 9 bases between the two ends. Per germline, CDR1 SGHVS and CDR2 FQNEAQ. This CDR3 reads CASSPSGSYEQYF. CDR3 DNA sequence: TGTGCCAGCAGCCCCAGCGGGTCCTACGAGCAGTACTTC.

The V call is TRBV6-6, the J call TRBJ1-5, with D maybe TRBD1 (6 bases). The CDR3 sequence is 14 residues long. CDR1 is MNHNY, CDR2 SVGAGI, per germline (reference sequence). V shed 2 bases and J shed 5 bases, with 10 bases lying between them. Here the CDR3 DNA reads TGTGCCAGCAGTTACCTGTCAGGGGATCAGCCCCAGCATTTT. This gives the protein CASSYLSGDQPQHF.

V usage is TRBV7-9 and J usage is TRBJ2-7; 9 bases are shared with TRBD1. Germline values: CDR1 SEHNR, CDR2 FQNEAQ (reference sequence). Unmatched junction bases numbered 4, after V lost 6 bases and J lost 1 base. This CDR3 contains 14 residues. The CDR3 DNA sequence: TGTGCCAGCAGTGGGACAGGGCAGTCCTACGAGCAGTACTTC. The encoded protein is CASSGTGQSYEQYF.

The V gene is TRBV2, the J gene TRBJ2-7; the D gene is possibly TRBD1 (5 bases). The CDR3 sequence is 16 residues long. Germline V gene sequence: CDR1 SNHLY, CDR2 FYNNEI. V dropped 0 bases and J dropped 5 bases, with 17 bases sitting between them. The CDR3 here is CASSEAGVKGANEQYF. CDR3 nucleotides: TGTGCCAGCAGTGAAGCCGGTGTAAAAGGGGCCAACGAGCAGTACTTC.

CDR3 in amino acids: CASSSPEGTAIDTGELFF. The CDR3 DNA sequence: TGTGCCAGCAGCTCCCCGGAGGGAACGGCAATCGACACCGGGGAGCTGTTTTTT. V and J are TRBV9 and TRBJ2-2; possibly TRBD2 for D (6 bases). This CDR3 comprises 18 residues. The V end was cut by 4 bases, the J end by 3 bases, with 22 bases between. CDR1 is SGDLS, CDR2 YYNGEE, per germline.

The J gene is TRBJ2-1, the V gene TRBV12-5; possible D gene TRBD2, 6 bases. CDR3 size: 15 residues. CDR1 is LGHNT, CDR2 FRNRAP, per germline. Trimming took off 2 bases at V and 5 bases at J, with 13 bases between the two ends. CDR3 nucleotides: TGTGCTAGTGGTTTGACTAGCATGGGCCACAATGAGCAGTTCTTC. It is translated as CASGLTSMGHNEQFF.

This chain uses TRBV6-5 with TRBJ2-7; no clear D. Trimming stripped 6 bases from V and 0 bases from J, with 6 bases between. The CDR3 contains 12 residues. Germline V CDR1 and CDR2: MNHEY, SVGAGI. Written as DNA, the CDR3 is TGTGCCAGCAGGAGTAGCTCCTACGAGCAGTACTTC. As protein: CASRSSSYEQYF.

V gene TRBV6-4 combines with J gene TRBJ2-3, with TRBD2 identical over 15 bases. Germline V lookup: CDR1 MRHNA, CDR2 SNTAGT. CDR3 length: 15 amino acids. V lost 5 bases and J lost 4; bases outside the gene matches: 1. CDR3 in amino acids: CASSWTSGGADTQYF. The DNA of the CDR3 is TGTGCCAGCAGTTGGACTAGCGGGGGGGCAGATACGCAGTATTTT.

The rearrangement uses TRBV27 and TRBJ2-1; 7 nucleotides line up with TRBD1. Germline-derived CDR1 and CDR2 are MNHEY and SMNVEV (reference sequence). V lost 5 bases, J lost 10 bases, and 11 bases stayed unmatched. The CDR3 is made up of 14 amino acids. DNA of the CDR3: TGTGCCAGCAGTCTAGGCAGGGGGAGCTTAGAGCAGTTCTTC. Residues: CASSLGRGSLEQFF.

The chain couples TRBV6-6 to TRBJ1-2; TRBD1 matches 8 bases. Germline CDR1 and CDR2: MNHNY and SVGAGI (reference sequence). Germline trimming cut 7 bases from V and 1 base from J; bases unmatched to any gene: 11. The CDR3 contains 16 residues. The CDR3 DNA reads as TGTGCCAGCAACAACGTGGGGACAGGAGTTAACTATGGCTACACCTTC. Translating it yields CASNNVGTGVNYGYTF.

The V and J genes are TRBV6-5 and TRBJ2-2, with no clear D. The CDR3 sequence is 16 residues long. Between the trimmed V and J ends, which lost 0 bases and 8 bases, there was a span of 16 bases. Germline V gene sequence: CDR1 MNHEY, CDR2 SVGAGI. CDR3 sequence (DNA): TGTGCCAGCAGTTACTCCTTCACACCTTATTTGGGGGAGCTGTTTTTT. It specifies CASSYSFTPYLGELFF.

The V call is TRBV2, the J call TRBJ2-5; tentative D call: TRBD2 (5 bases). This CDR3 contains 12 residues. Germline-derived CDR1 and CDR2 are SNHLY and FYNNEI. Trimming pared 6 bases from V and 5 bases from J, leaving 10 bases between. The CDR3 DNA reads as TGTGCCAGCAGGGACTCCGGCGAGACCCAGTACTTC. Protein: CASRDSGETQYF.

The rearrangement joins TRBV5-1 to TRBJ1-1; 9 positions agree with TRBD1. The CDR3 length is 16 residues. The germline gives CDR1 SGHRS, CDR2 YFSETQ. Germline trimming cut 0 bases from V and 4 bases from J; bases unmatched to any gene: 7. This CDR3 is CASSLGWTGESTEAFF. CDR3 sequence (DNA): TGCGCCAGCAGCTTGGGATGGACAGGGGAGAGCACTGAAGCTTTCTTT. Supplemented by reference TRBV5-1 and TRBJ1-1, the full variable domain reads KAGVTQTPRYLIKTRGQQVTLSCSPISGHRSVSWYQQTPGQGLQFLFEYFSETQRNKGNFPGRFSGRQFSNSRSEMNVSTLELGDSALYLCASSLGWTGESTEAFFGQGTRLTVV.

The V call is TRBV6-6, the J call TRBJ2-2; perhaps TRBD2 as D (6 bases). CDR3 length: 16 amino acids. Germline lookup yields CDR1 MNHNY and CDR2 SVGAGI (reference sequence). The V and J ends lost 7 bases and 5 bases respectively, with 20 bases between them. CDR3 in DNA: TGTGCCAGCAACCACCTGGGCGGGGCGGAGACCGGGGAGCTGTTTTTT. Amino acids: CASNHLGGAETGELFF.

Comment on this clone: At one end the junction does not follow the germline gene, possibly because of a read error. J is TRBJ2-1 and V is TRBV7-9; 11 bases map to TRBD2. The CDR3 has 15 residues. Germline CDR1 and CDR2: SEHNR and FQNEAQ (reference sequence). Here the CDR3 DNA reads TGTGCCAGCAGCATAGCGGGAGGGCCGTTTGATGAGCAGTTCTTC. Its translation: CASSIAGGPFDEQFF.

This chain links TRBV27 with TRBJ1-2; D gene uncertain. The CDR3 is 14 residues long. V shed 5 bases and J shed 1 base, with 11 bases lying between them. The germline V gene encodes CDR1 MNHEY and CDR2 SMNVEV (reference sequence). The CDR3 coding sequence is TGTGCCAGCAGTAACTTCTACGATAACTATGGCTACACCTTC. Protein sequence: CASSNFYDNYGYTF.

V is TRBV6-1 and J is TRBJ2-7; D gene uncertain. Germline-derived CDR1 and CDR2 are MNHNS and SASEGT. The CDR3 has 15 residues. The V end lost 3 bases, the J end lost 0 bases, and 12 bases lay between the germline ends. This CDR3 is CASSDFAVISYEQYF. CDR3 nucleotide sequence: TGTGCCAGCAGTGATTTCGCAGTTATCTCCTACGAGCAGTACTTC.

This sequence joins TRBV7-7 and TRBJ2-7; 8 bases line up with TRBD1. The germline V gene encodes CDR1 SSHAT and CDR2 FNYEAQ (reference sequence). V was clipped by 5 bases and J by 4 bases; unmatched bases: 7. This CDR3 is built from 14 residues. CDR3 residues: CASSPDRVGYEQYF. As DNA, the CDR3 is TGTGCCAGCAGCCCGGACAGGGTAGGATACGAGCAGTACTTC.

Here the CDR3 DNA reads TGTGCCAGCAGCCCTCACCCGAGGGATACGCAGTATTTT. Its protein is CASSPHPRDTQYF. The chain combines TRBV14 with TRBJ2-3; D call uncertain. The CDR3 loop spans 13 amino acids. Germline CDR1 reads SGHDN; CDR2 reads FVKESK. Trimming cost V 4 bases and J 6 bases, with 11 bases left between them.

The J gene is TRBJ1-1, the V gene TRBV7-2; no definite D call. Germline CDR1 is SGHTA and CDR2 is FQGNSA. The CDR3 is made up of 12 amino acids. V lost 0 bases to trimming and J lost 10 bases, with 9 bases between them. The CDR3 nucleotides read TGTGCCAGCAGCTTAGCGGGCGTTCGAGCTTTCTTT. Its protein product is CASSLAGVRAFF.

The chain links TRBV29-1 to TRBJ1-1, with 7 bases matching TRBD1. CDR3 length equals 13 residues. Germline values: CDR1 SQVTM, CDR2 ANQGSEA. V shed 6 bases, J shed 6 bases, and the junction held 10 bases outside the gene matches. The DNA for the CDR3 is TGCAGCGTCGTACAGGGGATCATATCTGAAGCTTTCTTT. Its translation: CSVVQGIISEAFF.

V usage is TRBV30 and J usage is TRBJ2-1; TRBD2 aligns across 7 bases. The CDR3 runs 13 residues. V lost 4 bases and J lost 0; bases outside the gene matches: 0. CDR1 GTSNPN and CDR2 SVGIG come from the germline V gene (reference sequence). CDR3 sequence (DNA): TGTGCCTGGACTAGCGGCTCCTACAATGAGCAGTTCTTC. Protein sequence: CAWTSGSYNEQFF.

This chain joins TRBV6-5 and TRBJ1-1; D is ambiguous. This CDR3 spans 15 amino acids. V lost 0 bases and J lost 0, with 8 bases in between. From germline, CDR1 is MNHEY and CDR2 SVGAGI. The CDR3 here is CASSYSGQMNTEAFF. As DNA, the CDR3 is TGTGCCAGCAGTTACTCGGGCCAGATGAACACTGAAGCTTTCTTT.

V is TRBV10-2 and J is TRBJ2-7; weak D call: TRBD2 (5 bases). CDR3 length equals 15 residues. V shed 6 bases and J shed 0 bases, with 15 bases lying between them. Germline V gene data show CDR1 as WSHSY and CDR2 as SAAADI. CDR3 loop: CASRDSDGISYEQYF. The CDR3, as DNA: TGCGCCAGCAGAGACTCAGACGGGATCTCCTACGAGCAGTACTTC.

The chain links TRBV7-9 to TRBJ1-3, with D possibly matching TRBD1 (6 bases). Germline assignment: CDR1 SEHNR and CDR2 FQNEAQ (reference sequence). V lost 5 bases and J lost 4, with 12 bases in between. CDR3 length equals 14 residues. The CDR3 spells CASSPTDRGNTIYF. CDR3 in DNA: TGTGCCAGCAGCCCCACGGACAGAGGAAACACCATATATTTT.

This clone was counted a single time. The chain recombines TRBV29-1 with TRBJ2-1; 8 bases are shared with TRBD2. Trimming took 1 base from V and 3 from J; bases not matched to a gene: 2. CDR1 and CDR2 from the germline V gene are SQVTM and ANQGSEA. CDR3 length equals 14 residues. The CDR3 region has the DNA TGCAGCGTTGAAGCCCTAGCGGGCTACAATGAGCAGTTCTTC. It specifies CSVEALAGYNEQFF.

This clone appeared once. The rearrangement links TRBV27 to TRBJ2-3; D call uncertain. CDR1 and CDR2 (germline): MNHEY, SMNVEV (reference sequence). The CDR3 spans 12 residues. Trimming left V 2 bases short and J 13 bases short, with 13 bases between. The CDR3 sequence: CASSLGQEEKYF. CDR3 nucleotides: TGTGCCAGCAGTTTAGGCCAGGAAGAAAAGTATTTT.

The V call is TRBV7-9, the J call TRBJ2-1; TRBD1 matches at 9 bases. This CDR3 spans 16 amino acids. The germline gives CDR1 SEHNR, CDR2 FQNEAQ (reference sequence). The V and J ends lost 5 bases and 2 bases, in that order; junction bases with no gene match: 7. This CDR3 reads CASSDRGQGPYNEQFF. CDR3 nucleotides: TGTGCCAGCAGCGACCGGGGACAGGGCCCCTACAATGAGCAGTTCTTC.

This rearrangement joins TRBV5-4 to TRBJ1-1; TRBD1 agrees at 7 bases. V was clipped by 5 bases and J by 5 bases; unmatched bases: 6. This CDR3 is 13 amino acids long. Germline V lookup: CDR1 SGHNT, CDR2 YYREEE (reference sequence). The CDR3 coding sequence is TGTGCCAGCAGTACCAGGGGGAGGACTGAAGCTTTCTTT. Translated, it gives CASSTRGRTEAFF.

The rearrangement uses TRBV4-1 and TRBJ1-2; D is uncertain. Germline CDR1 MGHRA, CDR2 YSYEKL. V was cut by 7 bases and J by 3 bases, with 12 bases left in between. CDR3 size: 13 residues. The CDR3 reads CASTSSGDYGYTF. In DNA form, the CDR3 reads TGCGCCAGCACATCATCCGGGGACTATGGCTACACCTTC.